One T cell receptor (beta chain) is described in this entry. Its antigen is unknown. The data stem from a study of blood T cells in healthy people across ages. Whole-study context: Template switching caught about one barcoded beta molecule for each two T cells.

Overall study results and limits: Versus aged donors, long-lived donors had higher diversity and more naive CD4+ cells. Roughly linear declines in TCR beta diversity per million T cells occurred with age. The lack of PBMC sorting stopped any conclusive naive versus antigen-experienced comparison.

It was with a sample-barcoded 5' primer and a J-beta primer mix that a second PCR of about 6 to 11 cycles was run. TCRdb reprocessed the 5' RACE reads via MiXCR and lists one record per CDR3 protein. The data show over 1,200,000 distinct CDR3 sequences, with approximately 59% seen just once and roughly 6.3% held by the top ten. Germline CDR1 reads LNHNV; CDR2 reads YYDKDF (reference sequence). The CDR3 has 16 residues. V dropped 0 bases and J dropped 1; count of bases not matched to a gene: 4. The chain carries TRBV15 and TRBJ1-1; 8 nucleotides align to TRBD1. The TCR originated in a man between 18 and 29 years old in good health. Specimen: blood. The CDR3 here is CATSRDGTGRNTEAFF. The CDR3 region has the DNA TGTGCCACCAGCAGAGATGGGACAGGACGGAACACTGAAGCTTTCTTT.